The 18 T cell receptor beta chains below all came from one sample that was sequenced in a study of CD8+ T cells in alopecia areata. The treatment was: oral pan-JAK inhibitor, 5-10 mg twice daily. It was cDNA, reverse transcribed from extracted RNA, that served as the sequencing template. Sequencing was performed with immunoSEQ multiplex PCR; in TCRdb, only in-frame clones are kept and a portion is missing. The sample contains about 200,000 clones, approximately 56% of which appear only once. Sequencing used CD4+ T cells sorted from blood, obtained at week 4, from a patient treated with tofacitinib. Receptors were obtained from a human donor with alopecia areata.

V usage is TRBV6-6 and J usage is TRBJ2-7; tentative D call: TRBD2 (6 bases). Germline V lookup: CDR1 MNHNY, CDR2 SVGAGI (reference sequence). The CDR3 sequence is 12 residues long. Between the trimmed V and J ends, which lost 8 bases and 7 bases, there was a span of 15 bases. The CDR3 loop reads CASYGTRGEQYF. The CDR3 nucleotides are TGTGCCAGCTACGGGACTCGTGGAGAGCAGTACTTC.

This clone was detected only a few times. The rearrangement joins TRBV5-1 to TRBJ1-1; D not certain. Germline-derived CDR1 and CDR2 are SGHRS and YFSETQ. The ends were cut back, 1 base at V and 1 base at J, with 8 bases in the middle. The CDR3 is made up of 14 amino acids. In DNA, the CDR3 is TGCGCCAGCAGCTTGAACAGTCGGAACACTGAAGCTTTCTTT. Its protein product is CASSLNSRNTEAFF. Variable domain in full (rest from reference TRBV5-1 and TRBJ1-1): KAGVTQTPRYLIKTRGQQVTLSCSPISGHRSVSWYQQTPGQGLQFLFEYFSETQRNKGNFPGRFSGRQFSNSRSEMNVSTLELGDSALYLCASSLNSRNTEAFFGQGTRLTVV.

In this sample, this clone turned up a few times. The rearrangement joins TRBV11-2 to TRBJ2-7; the D is unclear. This CDR3 region has 9 residues. The V and J ends lost 7 bases and 5 bases respectively, with 3 bases between them. Germline V gives CDR1 SGHAT, CDR2 FQNNGV. The CDR3 region is CASIHEQYF. The CDR3 DNA follows: TGTGCCAGCATCCACGAGCAGTACTTC.

This clone was counted only a few times. V usage is TRBV29-1 and J usage is TRBJ1-2; perhaps TRBD1 as D (6 bases). Germline assignment: CDR1 SQVTM and CDR2 ANQGSEA. CDR3 length equals 14 residues. V lost 3 bases, J lost 6 bases, and 17 bases lay in between. CDR3 residues: CSVEGAARTDGYTF. The CDR3 bases are TGCAGCGTTGAGGGGGCCGCGCGAACGGATGGCTACACCTTC.

The chain combines TRBV30 with TRBJ2-1; TRBD2 agrees at 7 bases. With V trimmed by 0 bases and J by 7 bases, 3 bases remained unmatched. The CDR3 spans 13 residues. Germline V gene sequence: CDR1 GTSNPN, CDR2 SVGIG (reference sequence). In nucleotides, the CDR3 is TGTGCCTGGAGTGTATGGGGGGGGAATGAGCAGTTCTTC. Translating gives CAWSVWGGNEQFF.

The rearrangement links TRBV7-9 to TRBJ1-1; no firm D call. Germline CDR1 is SEHNR and CDR2 is FQNEAQ (reference sequence). V shed 1 base and J shed 0 bases, with 3 bases lying between them. This CDR3 contains 13 residues. The CDR3 protein is CASSLDLNTEAFF. The DNA of the CDR3 is TGTGCCAGCAGCTTAGATCTGAACACTGAAGCTTTCTTT.

The chain couples TRBV27 to TRBJ2-7, with 7 bases lining up with TRBD1. Trimming removed 2 bases from V and 3 bases from J; junction bases left unmatched: 10. The CDR3 runs to 16 residues. Germline V lookup: CDR1 MNHEY, CDR2 SMNVEV (reference sequence). In DNA, the CDR3 is TGTGCCAGCAGTTTAAGAGTGGGACAGCAATTCTACGAGCAGTACTTC. Residues: CASSLRVGQQFYEQYF.

DNA for the CDR3: TGTGCCAGCAGCTTATCCAACACCGGGGAGCTGTTTTTT. Translated: CASSLSNTGELFF. The chain employs TRBV7-9 and TRBJ2-2, with D unresolved. The CDR3 is 13 residues long. From germline, CDR1 is SEHNR and CDR2 FQNEAQ (reference sequence). The germline V and J ends were trimmed by 2 bases and 2 bases, with 3 bases remaining between them.

The chain combines TRBV11-1 with TRBJ2-7; 8 nucleotides match TRBD1. The CDR3 length is 18 residues. Germline V CDR1 and CDR2: SGHAT, FQDESV (reference sequence). V lost 5 bases to trimming and J lost 2 bases; unmatched junction nucleotides: 17. The CDR3 protein is CASSLWSDLTGVPYEQYF. DNA of the CDR3: TGTGCCAGCAGCCTCTGGAGTGATTTGACAGGGGTGCCCTACGAGCAGTACTTC.

This chain connects TRBV29-1 to TRBJ1-6; weak D call: TRBD1 (6 bases). The V end was cut by 6 bases, the J end by 13 bases, with 13 bases between. CDR3 length: 11 residues. Germline CDR1 and CDR2: SQVTM and ANQGSEA. CDR3 sequence (DNA): TGCAGCGTGGGGGCAGGGTCTCCCCTCCACTTT. Residues: CSVGAGSPLHF.

The J gene is TRBJ2-7, the V gene TRBV30; 12 nucleotides agree with TRBD2. The V gene's germline CDR1 is GTSNPN and CDR2 SVGIG (reference sequence). CDR3 size: 13 residues. V trimming: 4 bases; J trimming: 10 bases; junction bases outside the gene matches: 8. CDR3 protein: CAWTFSTSGGQYF. DNA of the CDR3: TGTGCCTGGACCTTCTCGACTAGCGGGGGACAGTACTTC.

This clone was found a few times. The chain carries TRBV5-1 and TRBJ1-2; D ambiguous. The CDR3 spans 13 residues. CDR1 is SGHRS, CDR2 YFSETQ, per germline. V lost 0 bases, J lost 8 bases, and 11 bases lay in between. The DNA for the CDR3 is TGCGCCAGCAGCTTGGACGCCCTCCTGGGCTACACCTTC. The encoded protein is CASSLDALLGYTF.

This clone was recorded once. The chain joins TRBV29-1 to TRBJ2-5; tentative D call: TRBD1 (6 bases). V lost 6 bases and J 5 bases, leaving 16 bases between the germline ends. The germline V gene encodes CDR1 SQVTM and CDR2 ANQGSEA. This CDR3 is built from 13 residues. The CDR3 nucleotides are TGCAGCGTCGTACAGGGCCTCAGCGAGACCCAGTACTTC. Translating it yields CSVVQGLSETQYF.

This clone showed up just a few times. The gene calls are TRBV2 and TRBJ2-2, with 7 bases identical to TRBD1. The trim removed 4 bases at V and 4 bases at J, leaving 3 bases unmatched. CDR1 and CDR2 from the germline V gene are SNHLY and FYNNEI. This CDR3 spans 14 amino acids. CDR3 region: CASSGGQITGELFF. CDR3 sequence (DNA): TGTGCCAGCAGTGGGGGACAGATCACCGGGGAGCTGTTTTTT.

The V gene is TRBV30, the J gene TRBJ1-4; no firm D call. CDR3 length: 13 residues. CDR1 is GTSNPN, CDR2 SVGIG, per germline (reference sequence). V lost 5 bases to trimming and J lost 7 bases, with 14 bases between them. Here the CDR3 reads CAWRTGMAEKLFF. The CDR3 DNA reads TGTGCCTGGCGAACTGGGATGGCTGAAAAACTGTTTTTT.

The rearrangement uses TRBV29-1 and TRBJ2-3; 7 bases match TRBD1. Germline CDR1 is SQVTM and CDR2 is ANQGSEA. CDR3 size: 15 residues. Trimming cost V 5 bases and J 1 base; bases outside gene matches: 9. CDR3 protein: CSVLLTGAGTDTQYF. The CDR3 DNA reads TGCAGCGTTTTACTTACAGGGGCCGGCACAGATACGCAGTATTTT.

This clone has a single count. The J gene is TRBJ1-1, the V gene TRBV7-3, with D possibly being TRBD1 (5 bases). The CDR3 extends over 15 amino acids. Trimming removed 0 bases at V and 2 bases at J, with 10 bases between. The V gene's germline CDR1 is SGHTA and CDR2 FQGTGA. The CDR3 spells CASSLTRGTNTEAFF. DNA for the CDR3: TGTGCCAGCAGCTTAACCCGGGGGACTAACACTGAAGCTTTCTTT.

The chain combines TRBV29-1 with TRBJ2-2, with D tentatively TRBD1 or TRBD2 (6 bases each). Looked up from germline, CDR1 is SQVTM and CDR2 is ANQGSEA. The CDR3 totals 14 residues. Trimming left V 3 bases short and J 4 bases short, with 12 bases between. The CDR3 region is CSVDGGRSTGELFF. CDR3 bases: TGCAGCGTTGACGGGGGCAGGTCCACCGGGGAGCTGTTTTTT.